This TCR beta chain was profiled in a study of Ad26.COV2.S vaccination and SARS-CoV-2 variants. Across the whole study: Administration of Ad26.COV2.S was intramuscular, either once or twice 56 days apart. Findings and caveats of the study: It was found that vaccine and placebo recipients had similar non-spike TCR breadth. Reportedly, spike-specific CD8+ and CD4+ T cell responses achieved substantial breadth once vaccination had taken place.

Sample treatment: about 20 received Ad26.COV2.S at low or high dose, single or two shots; roughly five received placebo; per-sample allocation not given. Sampling was performed 63 days after the first vaccine or placebo injection. Expression of Wuhan-strain SARS-CoV-2 spike came from the Ad26 vector that formed the vaccine. Points on this clone: Antigen specificity is unknown.

Assay used: immunoSEQ multiplex PCR; TCRdb lists only in-frame clones, some missing. The repertoire includes 300,000 to 350,000 clones, 65% to 90% of them detected once, and roughly 10% sits in the top ten. This sample comprised peripheral blood, obtained in a trial of Ad26.COV2.S vaccine versus placebo. This clonotype originated in a person aged 18-65 years who received the Ad26.COV2.S COVID-19 vaccine or a placebo.

Here the CDR3 DNA reads TGTGCCAGCAGCGGGACAGTTACTAGCACAGATACGCAGTATTTT. It is translated as CASSGTVTSTDTQYF. This rearrangement joins TRBV2 to TRBJ2-3; 7 nucleotides line up with TRBD1. J lost 0 bases, V lost 6 bases, and 6 bases had no gene match. Germline loops: CDR1 SNHLY, CDR2 FYNNEI. The CDR3 runs 15 residues.